This TCR beta chain was sequenced for a study of cytomegalovirus exposure and HLA in healthy donors. The CDR3 sequence is 21 residues long. V was pared by 0 bases and J by 4 bases, with 28 bases between. Looked up from germline, CDR1 is LGHNT and CDR2 is FRNRAP. Vbeta (60) and Jbeta (13) primers were used in the PCR. Some clones are missing from TCRdb's copy, which holds only in-frame ones; the method was immunoSEQ multiplex PCR. The table has 150,000 to 200,000 clones, 77% seen once. This clone was seen just once. Its antigen is still unknown. Points from the study as a whole: In vitro data verified a few CMV-associated chains as specific for CMV antigens.

Sample: PBMCs. The TCR originated in a male donor in good health and CMV-seropositive. This chain uses TRBV12-5 with TRBJ2-1; unclear D gene. The CDR3 region has the DNA TGTGCTAGTGGTTTGGTACTTTTCGAGCGCTCAACCCGGAACCAATACAATGAGCAGTTCTTC. It yields the protein CASGLVLFERSTRNQYNEQFF.